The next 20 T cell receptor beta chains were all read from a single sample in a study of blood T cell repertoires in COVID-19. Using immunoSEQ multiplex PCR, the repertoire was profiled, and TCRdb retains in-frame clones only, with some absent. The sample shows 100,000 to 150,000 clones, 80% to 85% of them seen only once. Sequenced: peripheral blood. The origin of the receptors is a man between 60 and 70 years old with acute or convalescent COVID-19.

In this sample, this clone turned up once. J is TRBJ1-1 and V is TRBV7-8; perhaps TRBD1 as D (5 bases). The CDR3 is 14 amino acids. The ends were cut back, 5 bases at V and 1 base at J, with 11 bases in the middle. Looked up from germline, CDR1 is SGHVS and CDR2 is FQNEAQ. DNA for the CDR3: TGTGCCAGCAGCCCGGGACTTCCGAACACTGAAGCTTTCTTT. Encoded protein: CASSPGLPNTEAFF. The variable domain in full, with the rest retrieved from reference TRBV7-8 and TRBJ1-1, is GAGVSQSPRYKVAKRGQDVALRCDPISGHVSLFWYQQALGQGPEFLTYFQNEAQLDKSGLPSDRFFAERPEGSVSTLKIQRTQQEDSAVYLCASSPGLPNTEAFFGQGTRLTVV.

The chain's CDR3 is CASSLNLAGIAAGAYEQYF. CDR3 sequence (DNA): TGTGCCAGCAGCCTAAATCTGGCAGGGATAGCAGCGGGAGCGTACGAGCAGTACTTC. V and J are TRBV4-2 and TRBJ2-7; 8 positions agree with TRBD2. Unmatched junction bases numbered 21, after V lost 4 bases and J lost 4 bases. The CDR3 loop spans 19 amino acids. Germline lookup yields CDR1 LGHNA and CDR2 YNFKEQ.

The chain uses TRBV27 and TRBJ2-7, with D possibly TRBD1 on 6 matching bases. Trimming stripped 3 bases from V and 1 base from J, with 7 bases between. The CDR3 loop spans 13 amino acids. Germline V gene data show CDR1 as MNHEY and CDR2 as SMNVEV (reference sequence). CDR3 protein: CASSFGTSYEQYF. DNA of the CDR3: TGTGCCAGCAGTTTTGGGACATCCTACGAGCAGTACTTC.

CDR3 in amino acids: CASSLGQEAFF. CDR3 DNA: TGTGCCAGCTCCCTGGGACAGGAAGCTTTCTTT. The rearrangement joins TRBV18 to TRBJ1-1; 7 bases fit TRBD1. This CDR3 spans 11 amino acids. Germline V CDR1 and CDR2: KGHSH, LQKENI. With V trimmed by 6 bases and J by 8 bases, 3 bases remained unmatched.

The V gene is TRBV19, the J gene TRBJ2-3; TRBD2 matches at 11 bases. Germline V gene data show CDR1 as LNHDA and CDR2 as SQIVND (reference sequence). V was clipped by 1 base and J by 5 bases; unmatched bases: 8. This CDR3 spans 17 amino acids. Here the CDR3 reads CASSIVLAGESGDTQYF. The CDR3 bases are TGTGCCAGTAGTATAGTACTAGCGGGGGAGTCCGGAGATACGCAGTATTTT.

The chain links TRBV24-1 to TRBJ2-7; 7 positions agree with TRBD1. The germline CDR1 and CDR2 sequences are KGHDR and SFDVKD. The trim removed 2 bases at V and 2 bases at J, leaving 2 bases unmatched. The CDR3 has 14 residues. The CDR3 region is CATSDSDRTYEQYF. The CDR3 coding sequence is TGTGCCACCAGTGATTCGGACAGGACCTACGAGCAGTACTTC.

The CDR3 nucleotides are TGTGCCAGCAGCTTAAACAGGGGTTATGGCTACACCTTC. Encoded protein: CASSLNRGYGYTF. The chain couples TRBV5-8 to TRBJ1-2; TRBD1 matches 7 bases. CDR1 and CDR2 from the germline V gene are SGHTS and YDEGEE. This CDR3 comprises 13 residues. Trimming at V came to 2 bases and at J to 5 bases, leaving 3 bases not matched to a gene. The variable domain in full, completed from reference TRBV5-8 and TRBJ1-2, reads EAGVTQSPTHLIKTRGQQATLRCSPISGHTSVYWYQQALGLGLQFLLWYDEGEERNRGNFPPRFSGRQFPNYSSELNVNALELEDSALYLCASSLNRGYGYTFGSGTRLTVV.

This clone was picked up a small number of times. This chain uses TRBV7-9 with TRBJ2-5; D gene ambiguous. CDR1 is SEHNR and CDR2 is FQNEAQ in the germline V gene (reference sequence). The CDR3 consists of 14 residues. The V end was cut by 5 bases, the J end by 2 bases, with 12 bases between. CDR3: CASSPGWNQETQYF. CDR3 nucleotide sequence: TGTGCCAGCAGCCCAGGCTGGAATCAAGAGACCCAGTACTTC. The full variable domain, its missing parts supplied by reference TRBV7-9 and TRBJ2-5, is DTGVSQNPRHKITKRGQNVTFRCDPISEHNRLYWYRQTLGQGPEFLTYFQNEAQLEKSRLLSDRFSAERPKGSFSTLEIQRTEQGDSAMYLCASSPGWNQETQYFGPGTRLLVL.

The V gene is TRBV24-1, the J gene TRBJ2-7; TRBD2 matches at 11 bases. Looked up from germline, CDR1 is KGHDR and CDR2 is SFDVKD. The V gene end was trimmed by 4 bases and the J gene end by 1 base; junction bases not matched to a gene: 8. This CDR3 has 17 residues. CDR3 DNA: TGTGCCACCAGTGACCAAGGGACTAGCGGCGCGTCCTACGAGCAGTACTTC. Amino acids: CATSDQGTSGASYEQYF.

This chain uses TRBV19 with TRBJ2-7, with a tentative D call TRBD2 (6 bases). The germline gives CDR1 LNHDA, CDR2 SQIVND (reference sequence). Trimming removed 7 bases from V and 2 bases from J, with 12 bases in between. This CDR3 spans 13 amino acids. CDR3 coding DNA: TGTGCCAGTAAAAGGAGGGGTACCTACGAGCAGTACTTC. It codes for CASKRRGTYEQYF.

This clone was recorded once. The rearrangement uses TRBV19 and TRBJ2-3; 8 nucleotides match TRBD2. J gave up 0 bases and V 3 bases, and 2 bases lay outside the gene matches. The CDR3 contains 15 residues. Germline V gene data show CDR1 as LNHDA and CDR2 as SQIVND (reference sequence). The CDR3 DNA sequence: TGTGCCAGTAGTATTGTAGCGGGGAGCACAGATACGCAGTATTTT. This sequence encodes CASSIVAGSTDTQYF.

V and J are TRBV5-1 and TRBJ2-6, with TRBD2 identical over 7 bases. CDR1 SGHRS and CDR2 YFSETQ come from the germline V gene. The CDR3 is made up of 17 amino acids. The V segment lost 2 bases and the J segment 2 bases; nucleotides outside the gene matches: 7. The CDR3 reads CASSFGGTNTGANVLTF. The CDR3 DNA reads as TGCGCCAGCAGCTTCGGGGGGACCAACACTGGGGCCAACGTCCTGACTTTC.

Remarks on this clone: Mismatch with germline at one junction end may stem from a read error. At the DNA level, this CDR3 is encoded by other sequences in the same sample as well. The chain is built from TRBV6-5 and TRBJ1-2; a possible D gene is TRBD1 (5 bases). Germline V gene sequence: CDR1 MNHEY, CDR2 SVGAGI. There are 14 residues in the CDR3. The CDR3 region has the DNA TGTGCCAGCAGGGGGCAGAGTATGCTCTATGGCTACACTTTC. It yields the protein CASRGQSMLYGYTF.

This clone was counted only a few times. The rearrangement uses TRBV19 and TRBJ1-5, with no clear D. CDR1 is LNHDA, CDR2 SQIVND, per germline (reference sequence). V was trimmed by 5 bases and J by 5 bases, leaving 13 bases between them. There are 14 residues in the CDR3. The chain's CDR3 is CASSPEPGYQPQHF. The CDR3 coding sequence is TGTGCCAGTAGTCCCGAACCGGGATATCAGCCCCAGCATTTT.

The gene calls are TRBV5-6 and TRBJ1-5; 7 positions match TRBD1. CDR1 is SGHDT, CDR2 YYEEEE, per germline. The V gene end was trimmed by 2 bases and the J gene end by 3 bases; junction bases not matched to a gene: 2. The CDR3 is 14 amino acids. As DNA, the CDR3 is TGTGCCAGCAGCTTTGACAGGGCCAATCAGCCCCAGCATTTT. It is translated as CASSFDRANQPQHF.

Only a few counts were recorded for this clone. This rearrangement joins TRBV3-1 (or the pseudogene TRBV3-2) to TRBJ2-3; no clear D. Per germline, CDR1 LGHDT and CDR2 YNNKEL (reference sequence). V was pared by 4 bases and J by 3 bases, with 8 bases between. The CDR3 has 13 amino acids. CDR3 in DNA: TGTGCCAGCAGCCCCCCCGGGACAGATACGCAGTATTTT. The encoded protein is CASSPPGTDTQYF.

CDR3 DNA: TGTGCCAGCAGTCGGGGACTAGCGGGATTGTTGAAAGACGAGCAGTACTTC. Translation: CASSRGLAGLLKDEQYF. The chain couples TRBV27 to TRBJ2-7, with TRBD2 matching over 13 bases. Germline V gene sequence: CDR1 MNHEY, CDR2 SMNVEV (reference sequence). The CDR3 length is 17 residues. J was trimmed by 5 bases and V by 5 bases; bases with no gene match: 12.

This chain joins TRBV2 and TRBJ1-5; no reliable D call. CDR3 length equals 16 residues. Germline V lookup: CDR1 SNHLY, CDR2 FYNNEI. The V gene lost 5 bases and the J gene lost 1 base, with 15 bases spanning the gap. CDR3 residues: CASSSITVPSNQPQHF. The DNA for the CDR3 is TGTGCCAGCAGTTCAATAACAGTCCCGAGCAATCAGCCCCAGCATTTT.

In DNA, the CDR3 is TGTGCCCGTCGGGACAGGGGAGCTAACTATGGCTACACCTTC. This translates into CARRDRGANYGYTF. The chain uses TRBV30 and TRBJ1-2; TRBD1 matches at 10 bases. In germline, CDR1 is GTSNPN, CDR2 SVGIG (reference sequence). The V and J ends lost 8 bases and 0 bases, in that order; junction bases with no gene match: 6. The CDR3 length is 14 residues.

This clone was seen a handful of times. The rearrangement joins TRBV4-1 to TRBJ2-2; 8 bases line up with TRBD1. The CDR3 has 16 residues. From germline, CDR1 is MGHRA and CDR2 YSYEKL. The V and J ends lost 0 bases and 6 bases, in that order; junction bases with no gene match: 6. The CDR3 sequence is CASSQDRGRGPGELFF. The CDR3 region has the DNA TGCGCCAGCAGCCAAGATAGGGGCAGGGGGCCCGGGGAGCTGTTTTTT.